The 13 T cell receptor beta chains below were found in one sample sequenced in a study. In TCRdb, the RT-PCR reads were re-called with MiXCR into one record per CDR3 protein. The sample includes almost 700,000 distinct CDR3 sequences, 14% seen only once; the top ten take roughly 3.9%. Sequencing was carried out using memory CD4+ T cells from blood. These receptors all stem from a female donor in good health, serving as a healthy control.

This clonotype was seen a few times. The chain carries TRBV3-1 and TRBJ2-5; tentatively, D is TRBD2 (5 bases). The CDR3 length is 15 residues. Germline assignment: CDR1 LGHDT and CDR2 YNNKEL (reference sequence). Trimming removed 0 bases at V and 5 bases at J, with 13 bases between. The CDR3 bases are TGTGCCAGCAGCCAAGATCGTGTGGGAGTGGAGACCCAGTACTTC. It translates to CASSQDRVGVETQYF.

The rearrangement joins TRBV20-1 to TRBJ1-1; D may be TRBD1 (5 bases). V was cut by 6 bases and J by 8 bases, with 19 bases left in between. In germline, CDR1 is DFQATT, CDR2 SNEGSKA (reference sequence). CDR3 length: 13 residues. In DNA form, the CDR3 reads TGCAGTGCCCCGCCAGATGGGGCGCAGGAAGCTTTCTTT. This translates into CSAPPDGAQEAFF.

This clonotype turned up a few times. The V gene is TRBV20-1, the J gene TRBJ2-7; 9 bases align to TRBD2. CDR3 length: 14 residues. Germline CDR1 DFQATT, CDR2 SNEGSKA (reference sequence). The V segment lost 3 bases and the J segment 2 bases; nucleotides outside the gene matches: 5. CDR3 DNA sequence: TGCAGTGCTAGGAGGCTAGCGGGGACCTACGAGCAGTACTTC. Encoded protein: CSARRLAGTYEQYF.

This chain connects TRBV11-2 to TRBJ2-5, with unresolved D. V shed 3 bases and J shed 3 bases, with 8 bases lying between them. The CDR3 consists of 13 residues. CDR1 is SGHAT and CDR2 is FQNNGV in the germline V gene. CDR3 region: CASSFSTEETQYF. The CDR3 nucleotides are TGTGCCAGCAGCTTTAGCACCGAAGAGACCCAGTACTTC.

Comments on this clonotype: It may be a read error: a sequence one base away is much more abundant. V is TRBV5-1 and J is TRBJ2-1; TRBD1 matches at 10 bases. This CDR3 spans 14 amino acids. Germline CDR1 SGHRS, CDR2 YFSETQ. As DNA, the CDR3 is TGCGCCAGAAGCTTGGCCGGGACAGGGGCTGAGCAGTTCTTC. Translated: CARSLAGTGAEQFF.

The chain couples TRBV6-1 to TRBJ2-2, with D hard to call. Trimming cost V 1 base and J 15 bases, with 12 bases left between them. The CDR3 sequence is 12 residues long. Germline V gives CDR1 MNHNS, CDR2 SASEGT. The CDR3: CASSEGPTWVFF. As DNA, the CDR3 is TGTGCCAGCAGTGAAGGACCCACCTGGGTGTTTTTT.

The chain combines TRBV20-1 with TRBJ2-5; 7 bases align to TRBD2. CDR1 and CDR2 (germline): DFQATT, SNEGSKA (reference sequence). J was trimmed by 5 bases and V by 2 bases; bases with no gene match: 11. This CDR3 is 15 amino acids long. The chain's CDR3 is CSARPAAGTGETQYF. The CDR3 DNA reads as TGCAGTGCTAGACCGGCAGCGGGAACGGGTGAGACCCAGTACTTC.

The genes are TRBV11-2 and TRBJ1-1; D call uncertain. This CDR3 has 17 amino acids. Trimming took off 6 bases at V and 1 base at J, with 21 bases between the two ends. Germline V CDR1 and CDR2: SGHAT, FQNNGV. The CDR3 coding sequence is TGTGCCAGCAGTCCTGACTTGGGGTCAGCGTCGAACACTGAAGCTTTCTTT. This translates into CASSPDLGSASNTEAFF.

This clonotype appeared a few times. As DNA, the CDR3 is TGTGCCAGCAGCCCTAGCCTTACAGGGGGGGGTGAGCAGTTCTTC. The encoded protein is CASSPSLTGGGEQFF. V gene TRBV11-2 combines with J gene TRBJ2-1; perhaps TRBD1 as D (8 bases). The CDR3 sequence is 15 residues long. Trimming cost V 5 bases and J 9 bases, with 20 bases left between them. Germline V gene data show CDR1 as SGHAT and CDR2 as FQNNGV. Using reference TRBV11-2 and TRBJ2-1 for the parts outside the CDR3, the full variable domain is EAGVAQSPRYKIIEKRQSVAFWCNPISGHATLYWYQQILGQGPKLLIQFQNNGVVDDSQLPKDRFSAERLKGVDSTLKIQPAKLEDSAVYLCASSPSLTGGGEQFFGPGTRLTVL.

There are many counts of this clonotype. This chain joins TRBV12-3 or TRBV12-4 and TRBJ2-5, with D perhaps matching TRBD1 (6 bases). Trimming took off 7 bases at V and 5 bases at J, with 8 bases between the two ends. This CDR3 comprises 11 residues. As DNA, the CDR3 is TGTGCCAGCAAGGGGGTCGAGACCCAGTACTTC. This sequence encodes CASKGVETQYF.

The rearrangement joins TRBV2 to TRBJ2-3; 8 nucleotides align to TRBD1. The germline V gene has CDR1 SNHLY and CDR2 FYNNEI. Trimming at V came to 5 bases and at J to 7 bases, leaving 5 bases not matched to a gene. CDR3 length: 13 residues. The CDR3 DNA is TGTGCCAGCAGTTCTGCAGGGGGCTATACGCAGTATTTT. It specifies CASSSAGGYTQYF.

The chain joins TRBV20-1 to TRBJ1-2, with D maybe TRBD1 (5 bases). Per germline, CDR1 DFQATT and CDR2 SNEGSKA (reference sequence). The V end was cut by 5 bases, the J end by 4 bases, with 11 bases between. This CDR3 has 12 residues. CDR3 amino acids: CSASTGTYGYTF. DNA of the CDR3: TGCAGTGCTTCTACCGGGACCTATGGCTACACCTTC.

The chain carries TRBV5-1 and TRBJ1-3; D unclear. The germline V and J ends were trimmed by 4 bases and 2 bases, with 13 bases remaining between them. CDR3 length: 15 residues. Germline V CDR1 and CDR2: SGHRS, YFSETQ. The DNA of the CDR3 is TGCGCCAGCAGCCCGTCGCCCGTACCTGGAAACACCATATATTTT. Translation: CASSPSPVPGNTIYF.